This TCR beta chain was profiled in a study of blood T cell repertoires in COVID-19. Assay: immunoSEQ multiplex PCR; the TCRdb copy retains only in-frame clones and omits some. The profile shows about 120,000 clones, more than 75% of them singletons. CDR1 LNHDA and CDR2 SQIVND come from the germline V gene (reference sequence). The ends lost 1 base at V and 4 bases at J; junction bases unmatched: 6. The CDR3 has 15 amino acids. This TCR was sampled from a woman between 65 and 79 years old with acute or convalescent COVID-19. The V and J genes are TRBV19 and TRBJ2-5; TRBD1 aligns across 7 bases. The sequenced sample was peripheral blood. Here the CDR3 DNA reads TGTGCCAGTAGTATAGTTTATAACAGGGGAGAGACCCAGTACTTC. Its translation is CASSIVYNRGETQYF.